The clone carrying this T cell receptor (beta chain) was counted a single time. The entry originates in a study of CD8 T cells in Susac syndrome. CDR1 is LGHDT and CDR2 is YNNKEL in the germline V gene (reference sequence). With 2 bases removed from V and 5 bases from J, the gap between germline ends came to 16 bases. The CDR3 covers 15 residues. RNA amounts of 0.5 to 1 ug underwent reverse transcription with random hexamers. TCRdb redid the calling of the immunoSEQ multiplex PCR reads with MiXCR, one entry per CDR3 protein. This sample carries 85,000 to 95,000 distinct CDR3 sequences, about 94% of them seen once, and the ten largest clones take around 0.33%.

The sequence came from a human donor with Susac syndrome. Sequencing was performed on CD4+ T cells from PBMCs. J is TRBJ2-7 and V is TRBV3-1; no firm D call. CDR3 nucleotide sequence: TGTGCCAGCAGCCAATTACGGACGGTGCTCCACGAGCAGTACTTC. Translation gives CASSQLRTVLHEQYF.